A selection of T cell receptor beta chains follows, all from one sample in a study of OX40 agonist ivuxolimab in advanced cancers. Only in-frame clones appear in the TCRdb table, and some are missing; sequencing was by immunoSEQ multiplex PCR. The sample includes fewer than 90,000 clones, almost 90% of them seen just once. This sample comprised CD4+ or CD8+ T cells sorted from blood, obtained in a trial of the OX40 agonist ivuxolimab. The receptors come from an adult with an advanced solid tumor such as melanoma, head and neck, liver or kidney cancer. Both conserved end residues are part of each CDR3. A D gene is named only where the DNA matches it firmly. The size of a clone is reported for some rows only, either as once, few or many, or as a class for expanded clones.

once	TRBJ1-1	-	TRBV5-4	TGTGCCAGCAGCTCTGGACAGACGAACACTGAAGCTTTCTTT	CASSSGQTNTEAFF
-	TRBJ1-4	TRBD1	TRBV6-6	TGTGCCAGCAGTCCGGGACAGGGACGCGAAAAACTGTTTTTT	CASSPGQGREKLFF
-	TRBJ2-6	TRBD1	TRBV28	TGTGCCCTTTCCCCCCAGGGGGCGGACGGGGCCAACGTCCTGACTTTC	CALSPQGADGANVLTF
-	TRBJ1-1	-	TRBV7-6	TGTGCCAGCAGCTTAAGAGGGACTGCGAACACTGAAGCTTTCTTT	CASSLRGTANTEAFF
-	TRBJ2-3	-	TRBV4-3	TGCGCCAGCAGCCGCCGGCGCCAATCTTTGGGGGATACGCAGTATTTT	CASSRRRQSLGDTQYF
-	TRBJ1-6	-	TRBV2	TGTGCCAGCAGTGGGCCGGGGGCTGCAAATTCACCCCTCCACTTT	CASSGPGAANSPLHF
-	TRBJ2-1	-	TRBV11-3	TGTGCCAGCAGCTTAGAAACTCGCAATGAGCAGTTCTTC	CASSLETRNEQFF
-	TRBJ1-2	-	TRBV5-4	TGTGCCAGCAGCTTGGACGGGAGGGACTATGGCTACACCTTC	CASSLDGRDYGYTF
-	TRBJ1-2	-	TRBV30	TGTGCCTGGAGTAACCCGACAGATGGCTACACCTTC	CAWSNPTDGYTF
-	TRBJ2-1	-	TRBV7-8	TGTGCCAGCAGCTACCTCCGGGGAACCCTCAATGAGCAGTTCTTC	CASSYLRGTLNEQFF
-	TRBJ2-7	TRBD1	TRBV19	TGTGCCAGTAGTATTCAAGGGGACAGGGGCGACGAGCAGTACTTC	CASSIQGDRGDEQYF
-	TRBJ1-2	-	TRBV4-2	TGTGCCAGCAGCCAAGCTGACCGGGTGGCCTATGGCTACACCTTC	CASSQADRVAYGYTF
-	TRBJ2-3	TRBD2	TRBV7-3	TGTGCCAGCAGCAAAAGAGGGACTAGCAGAGATACGCAGTATTTT	CASSKRGTSRDTQYF
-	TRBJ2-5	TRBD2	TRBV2	TGTGCCAGCAGTCGGACTAGCGGGAGTGCAAAGACCCAGTACTTC	CASSRTSGSAKTQYF
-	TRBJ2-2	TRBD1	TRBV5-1	TGCGCCAGCAGCTTGAACTCGGGACAGGGAACCGGGGAGCTGTTTTTT	CASSLNSGQGTGELFF
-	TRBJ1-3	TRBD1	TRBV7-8	TGTGCCAGCAGCTTAGCCATACAGGGGTATGGAAACACCATATATTTT	CASSLAIQGYGNTIYF
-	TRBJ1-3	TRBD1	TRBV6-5	TGTGCCAGCAGCCGCCAGGGGGACTCTGGAAACACCATATATTTT	CASSRQGDSGNTIYF
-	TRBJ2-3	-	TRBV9	TGTGCCAGCAGCGGACCGGTGGGTACTAGCACAGATACGCAGTATTTT	CASSGPVGTSTDTQYF
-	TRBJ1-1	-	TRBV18	TGTGCCAGCTCACCAAGTAAGGGCCCCCCGAACACTGAAGCTTTCTTT	CASSPSKGPPNTEAFF
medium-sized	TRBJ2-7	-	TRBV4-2	TGTGCCAGCAGCCCCCCTGGAAAGACCTACGAGCAGTACTTC	CASSPPGKTYEQYF
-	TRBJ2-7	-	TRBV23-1	TGCGCCAGCAGTCAAGCTTTCTGGACGGCAAGCTCCTACGAGCAGTACTTC	CASSQAFWTASSYEQYF
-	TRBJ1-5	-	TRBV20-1	TGCAGTGCTAGAGATAGGGAGCCCCAGCATTTT	CSARDREPQHF
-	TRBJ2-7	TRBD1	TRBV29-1	TGCAGCGTCGAACAGGGGGGCGAGCAGTACTTC	CSVEQGGEQYF
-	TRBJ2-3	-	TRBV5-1	TGCGCCAGCAGCTTGGGGACCGCGGGGGATACGCAGTATTTT	CASSLGTAGDTQYF
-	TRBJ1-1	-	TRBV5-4	TGTGCCAGCAGCTTGGGACTCACAGTTAAGAACACTGAAGCTTTCTTT	CASSLGLTVKNTEAFF
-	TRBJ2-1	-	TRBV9	TGTGCCAGCAGCGTAGGTCCAGGGAACTACAATGAGCAGTTCTTC	CASSVGPGNYNEQFF
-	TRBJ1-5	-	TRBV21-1	TGTGCCAGCAGCAAAGTTGGGGAGGACCAGCCCCAGCATTTT	CASSKVGEDQPQHF
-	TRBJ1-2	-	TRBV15	TGTGCCACCAGCAGAGATGCCCGAGGGGACTATGGCTACACCTTC	CATSRDARGDYGYTF
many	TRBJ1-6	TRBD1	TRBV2	TGTGCCAGCGGGGGGACAGGGCTGAATTCACCCCTCCACTTT	CASGGTGLNSPLHF
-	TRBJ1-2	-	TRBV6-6	TGTGCCAGCAGTGCCGACCGACGCTACACCTTC	CASSADRRYTF
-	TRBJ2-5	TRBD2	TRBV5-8	TGTGCCAGCAGCCCCCCAAGGACTAGCGGGAGCTTTGAGACCCAGTACTTC	CASSPPRTSGSFETQYF
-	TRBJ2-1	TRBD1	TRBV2	TGTGCCAGCATGAAGGACAGGGGAGTAAATGAGCAGTTCTTC	CASMKDRGVNEQFF
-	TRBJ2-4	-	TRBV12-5	TGTGCTAGTGGTTTGGTGACGGGTGCGGGTAACCTTAAAAACATTCAGTACTTC	CASGLVTGAGNLKNIQYF
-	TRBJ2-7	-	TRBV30	TGTGCCTGGGAGGGGGGTACTAGCGCCCACTCCTACGAGCAGTACTTC	CAWEGGTSAHSYEQYF
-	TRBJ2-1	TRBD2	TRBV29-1	TGCAGCGGTCTAGCGGGAGGGCCGGGAAATGAGCAGTTCTTC	CSGLAGGPGNEQFF
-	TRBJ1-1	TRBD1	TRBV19	TGTGCCAGTAGTCGGGACAGGGACACTGAAGCTTTCTTT	CASSRDRDTEAFF
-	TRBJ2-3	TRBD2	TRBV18	TGTGCCAGCTCTGGGACTAGCGGGTCGGGGGATACGCAGTATTTT	CASSGTSGSGDTQYF
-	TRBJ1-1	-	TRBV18	TGTGCCAGCTCACCACCGGGCCAGAACACTGAAGCTTTCTTT	CASSPPGQNTEAFF
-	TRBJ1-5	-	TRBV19	TGTGCCAGTAGTTTCAGGACCGGCAGGGCCGCTCAGCCCCAGCATTTT	CASSFRTGRAAQPQHF
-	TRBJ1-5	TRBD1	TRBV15	TGTGCCACCAGCCTCAGGGGGACGAGCAATCAGCCCCAGCATTTT	CATSLRGTSNQPQHF
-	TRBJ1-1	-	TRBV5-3	TGTGCCAGAAGCAATTGGATCACCGGGACTATGAACACTGAAGCTTTCTTT	CARSNWITGTMNTEAFF